What follows is one T cell receptor beta chain and its context. This entry is derived from a study of blood T cell repertoires in COVID-19. Study context: Italy, Spain and the United States were the sources of the convalescent and acute COVID-19 samples.

The V end was cut by 3 bases, the J end by 5 bases, with 8 bases between. In germline, CDR1 is GTSNPN, CDR2 SVGIG (reference sequence). The CDR3 is 11 residues long. Data came from immunoSEQ multiplex PCR; TCRdb stores just in-frame clones and leaves some out. Found here are tens of thousands of clones, about 88% of them singletons; the top ten hold 3.9%. The rearrangement uses TRBV30 and TRBJ2-7; the D gene is possibly TRBD1 (5 bases). This sequence originates from a man aged 70-80 years with active COVID-19. The sample was peripheral blood. In DNA form, the CDR3 reads TGTGCCTGGAGCAGGGTCGACGAGCAGTACTTC. This sequence encodes CAWSRVDEQYF.